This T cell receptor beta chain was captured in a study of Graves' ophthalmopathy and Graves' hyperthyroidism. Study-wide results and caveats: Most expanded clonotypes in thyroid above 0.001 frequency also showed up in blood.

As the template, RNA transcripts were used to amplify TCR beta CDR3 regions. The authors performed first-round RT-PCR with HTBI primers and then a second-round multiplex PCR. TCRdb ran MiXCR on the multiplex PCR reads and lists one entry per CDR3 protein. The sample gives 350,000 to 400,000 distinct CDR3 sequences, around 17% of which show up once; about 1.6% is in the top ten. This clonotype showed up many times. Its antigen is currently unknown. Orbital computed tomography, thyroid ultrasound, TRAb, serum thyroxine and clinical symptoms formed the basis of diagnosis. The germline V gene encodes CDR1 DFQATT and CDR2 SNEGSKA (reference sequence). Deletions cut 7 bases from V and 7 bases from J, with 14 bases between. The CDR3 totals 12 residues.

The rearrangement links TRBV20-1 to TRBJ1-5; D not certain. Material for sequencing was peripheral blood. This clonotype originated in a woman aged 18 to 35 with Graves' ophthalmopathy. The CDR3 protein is CSVYLMGQPQHF. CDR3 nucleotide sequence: TGCAGTGTTTATTTGATGGGACAGCCCCAGCATTTT.